Below, 24 T cell receptor beta chains from the same sample are listed, as sequenced in a study of OX40 agonist ivuxolimab in advanced cancers. Clones were sequenced by immunoSEQ multiplex PCR, and TCRdb holds only the in-frame ones, with some missing. The sample consists of some 76,000 clones, about 87% of them appearing once. Sequencing was performed on CD4+ or CD8+ T cells sorted from blood, taken in a trial of the OX40 agonist ivuxolimab. These receptors were obtained from an adult with an advanced solid tumor such as melanoma, head and neck, liver or kidney cancer.

The chain links TRBV9 to TRBJ2-3; 7 bases map to TRBD2. The germline CDR1 and CDR2 sequences are SGDLS and YYNGEE. J gave up 5 bases and V 4 bases, and 13 bases lay outside the gene matches. The CDR3 contains 16 residues. The CDR3 nucleotides are TGTGCCAGCAGCTCCACTAGCGCTGCGGTATTAGATACGCAGTATTTT. This sequence encodes CASSSTSAAVLDTQYF.

The chain couples TRBV2 to TRBJ1-1; 7 bases map to TRBD1. CDR3 size: 15 residues. In germline, CDR1 is SNHLY, CDR2 FYNNEI. Trimming at V came to 2 bases and at J to 0 bases, leaving 3 bases not matched to a gene. The CDR3 DNA sequence: TGTGCCAGCAGTGAAAGGGGGCGTATGAACACTGAAGCTTTCTTT. Translated, it gives CASSERGRMNTEAFF.

The chain links TRBV28 to TRBJ1-1; no definite D call. Germline-derived CDR1 and CDR2 are MDHEN and SYDVKM. This CDR3 spans 14 amino acids. The ends were cut back, 6 bases at V and 4 bases at J, with 15 bases in the middle. The DNA for the CDR3 is TGTGCCAGCAGGTCCCGGAGGTCGGGCACTGAAGCTTTCTTT. Its translation is CASRSRRSGTEAFF.

The chain joins TRBV5-6 to TRBJ1-1, with 8 bases that match TRBD1. The germline gives CDR1 SGHDT, CDR2 YYEEEE. Trimming cost V 0 bases and J 1 base; bases outside gene matches: 5. This CDR3 spans 16 amino acids. Here the CDR3 reads CASSLGTGRGNTEAFF. Written as DNA, the CDR3 is TGTGCCAGCAGCTTGGGGACAGGGAGGGGGAACACTGAAGCTTTCTTT.

The chain is built from TRBV5-1 and TRBJ2-3; D may be TRBD2 (6 bases). This CDR3 has 16 residues. CDR1 is SGHRS, CDR2 YFSETQ, per germline. The germline V and J ends were trimmed by 0 bases and 1 base, with 12 bases remaining between them. CDR3 sequence: CASSLGQGLRTDTQYF. Here the CDR3 DNA reads TGCGCCAGCAGCTTGGGCCAGGGACTTCGCACAGATACGCAGTATTTT.

J is TRBJ2-3 and V is TRBV4-3; D is unclear. The germline V and J ends were trimmed by 0 bases and 4 bases, with 8 bases remaining between them. The CDR3 has 14 residues. Per germline, CDR1 LGHNA and CDR2 YSLEER. The CDR3 nucleotides read TGCGCCAGCAGCCAAGACTGGCAGTCAGATACGCAGTATTTT. It codes for CASSQDWQSDTQYF.

This chain joins TRBV5-4 and TRBJ1-2, with 7 bases that match TRBD1. The germline V gene encodes CDR1 SGHNT and CDR2 YYREEE (reference sequence). CDR3 length equals 16 residues. The trim removed 0 bases at V and 2 bases at J, leaving 7 bases unmatched. CDR3 region: CASSLVSGGGNYGYTF. In nucleotides, the CDR3 is TGTGCCAGCAGCTTGGTTTCAGGGGGAGGAAACTATGGCTACACCTTC.

This clone was seen more than once but under ten times. CDR3 DNA sequence: TGTGCCAGCAGTCCAGGGGATGGGGCCAACGTCCTGACTTTC. Amino acid sequence: CASSPGDGANVLTF. The V gene is TRBV7-2, the J gene TRBJ2-6; D may be TRBD1 (6 bases). V lost 6 bases to trimming and J lost 3 bases, with 9 bases between them. The CDR3 is made up of 14 amino acids. The germline V gene has CDR1 SGHTA and CDR2 FQGNSA.

V and J are TRBV7-2 and TRBJ2-4; 8 nucleotides align to TRBD2. The trim removed 4 bases at V and 7 bases at J, leaving 12 bases unmatched. Germline V CDR1 and CDR2: SGHTA, FQGNSA. This CDR3 contains 16 residues. The CDR3 DNA reads TGTGCCAGCAGCTCAAAAGCGGGGGCGGGTCAGAACATTCAGTACTTC. Translating it yields CASSSKAGAGQNIQYF. The whole variable domain, remainder taken from reference TRBV7-2 and TRBJ2-4, is GAGVSQSPSNKVTEKGKDVELRCDPISGHTALYWYRQSLGQGLEFLIYFQGNSAPDKSGLPSDRFSAERTGGSVSTLTIQRTQQEDSAVYLCASSSKAGAGQNIQYFGAGTRLSVL.

The rearrangement joins TRBV10-3 to TRBJ1-2, with 7 bases lining up with TRBD1. With V trimmed by 6 bases and J by 2 bases, 6 bases remained unmatched. CDR1 and CDR2 from the germline V gene are ENHRY and SYGVKD. The CDR3 is made up of 14 amino acids. The CDR3 region has the DNA TGTGCCATCAGCACAGGGGCAGGGAACTATGGCTACACCTTC. Protein sequence: CAISTGAGNYGYTF.

The chain couples TRBV29-1 to TRBJ2-7, with 14 bases fitting TRBD2. Germline CDR1 and CDR2: SQVTM and ANQGSEA. The CDR3 runs to 13 residues. J was trimmed by 11 bases and V by 5 bases; bases with no gene match: 8. For the CDR3, the DNA is TGCAGCGTTTCACCGGGACTAGCGGGAGTGAAGTACTTC. Residues: CSVSPGLAGVKYF.

CDR3 coding DNA: TGTGCCAGCAGCGCGGACAGTGCTGAAGCTTTCTTT. It translates to CASSADSAEAFF. The V and J genes are TRBV5-4 and TRBJ1-1, with D possibly TRBD1 on 6 matching bases. CDR3 length: 12 residues. V lost 4 bases and J 6 bases, leaving 10 bases between the germline ends. Per germline, CDR1 SGHNT and CDR2 YYREEE (reference sequence).

The rearrangement links TRBV7-2 to TRBJ1-1, with 7 bases that match TRBD1. The V gene's germline CDR1 is SGHTA and CDR2 FQGNSA. Unmatched junction bases numbered 2, after V lost 2 bases and J lost 5 bases. This CDR3 region has 13 residues. The CDR3 loop is CASSLKQGTEAFF. CDR3 sequence (DNA): TGTGCCAGCAGCTTAAAACAGGGGACTGAAGCTTTCTTT.

This clone showed up just once. The V call is TRBV21-1, the J call TRBJ2-7; TRBD1 reflects the table's D call only, with no check against the DNA. TRBV21-1 is described as a pseudogene. This CDR3 has 14 residues. The CDR3 region is CASPRRGLTYEQYF. DNA of the CDR3: TGTGCCAGCCCCCGAAGGGGGCTAACCTACGAGCAGTACTTC.

This chain joins TRBV2 and TRBJ2-1; D possibly corresponds to TRBD1 (7 bases). The CDR3 loop spans 14 amino acids. CDR1 SNHLY and CDR2 FYNNEI come from the germline V gene. Trimming pared 6 bases from V and 7 bases from J, leaving 16 bases between. The CDR3 sequence is CASSQGGPGNEQFF. CDR3 nucleotide sequence: TGTGCCAGCAGCCAGGGGGGCCCCGGGAATGAGCAGTTCTTC.

J is TRBJ2-5 and V is TRBV13; D gene ambiguous. The length of the CDR3 is 14 residues. Per germline, CDR1 PRHDT and CDR2 FYEKMQ (reference sequence). V shed 5 bases and J shed 5 bases, with 15 bases lying between them. CDR3 protein: CASSPVRVGETQYF. CDR3 DNA sequence: TGTGCCAGCAGCCCCGTAAGAGTGGGTGAGACCCAGTACTTC. The complete variable domain, with remaining parts taken from reference TRBV13 and TRBJ2-5, reads AAGVIQSPRHLIKEKRETATLKCYPIPRHDTVYWYQQGPGQDPQFLISFYEKMQSDKGSIPDRFSAQQFSDYHSELNMSSLELGDSALYFCASSPVRVGETQYFGPGTRLLVL.

In DNA form, the CDR3 reads TGTGCCAGCAGTGAAGCGCCTGGGGGGAGAAGGGGCTACACCTTC. The encoded protein is CASSEAPGGRRGYTF. The genes are TRBV6-1 and TRBJ1-2, with D maybe TRBD1 (5 bases). Germline assignment: CDR1 MNHNS and CDR2 SASEGT. The CDR3 covers 15 residues. V was pared by 0 bases and J by 8 bases, with 16 bases between.

The CDR3 DNA reads TGTGCCAGCAGCGAAGCGGGGGGCGCGTCTTACGAGCAGTACTTC. Translation: CASSEAGGASYEQYF. This chain joins TRBV4-2 and TRBJ2-7; 9 bases match TRBD2. The germline V gene has CDR1 LGHNA and CDR2 YNFKEQ. This CDR3 has 15 amino acids. After removal of 5 bases from V and 4 bases from J, the junction contained 9 bases not matched to a gene.

The genes are TRBV2 and TRBJ1-1; the D is unclear. Trimming took off 2 bases at V and 4 bases at J, with 14 bases between the two ends. The CDR3 totals 15 residues. Germline V gene lookup returns CDR1 SNHLY and CDR2 FYNNEI. The CDR3 sequence: CASSERRSESTEAFF. The CDR3 nucleotides are TGTGCCAGCAGTGAAAGGCGGAGCGAGAGCACTGAAGCTTTCTTT.

In this sample, this clone turned up once. V and J are TRBV6-5 and TRBJ1-6; 10 positions agree with TRBD1. V gave up 7 bases and J gave up 8 bases; unmatched junction bases: 8. This CDR3 is built from 15 residues. Looked up from germline, CDR1 is MNHEY and CDR2 is SVGAGI. The CDR3 spells CASKKRDRGDSPLHF. In nucleotides, the CDR3 is TGTGCCAGCAAAAAACGGGACAGGGGTGATTCACCCCTCCACTTT.

The gene calls are TRBV5-1 and TRBJ1-4; D is possibly TRBD1 (5 bases). V lost 4 bases, J lost 7 bases, and 11 bases lay in between. The CDR3 has 13 residues. Germline loops: CDR1 SGHRS, CDR2 YFSETQ. The CDR3 is CASSAGGGEKLFF. The DNA of the CDR3 is TGCGCCAGCAGCGCGGGGGGAGGTGAAAAACTGTTTTTT.

The chain links TRBV7-2 to TRBJ2-5; 9 bases agree with TRBD2. The CDR3 loop spans 19 amino acids. Trimming took 3 bases from V and 0 from J; bases not matched to a gene: 14. Germline CDR1 reads SGHTA; CDR2 reads FQGNSA. The CDR3 here is CASSFPSSTSGPYQETQYF. The CDR3 DNA sequence: TGTGCCAGCAGCTTCCCAAGTTCGACTAGCGGACCGTACCAAGAGACCCAGTACTTC.

The chain has TRBV5-1 and TRBJ1-2; 7 positions match TRBD1. Trimming took 0 bases from V and 4 from J; bases not matched to a gene: 6. CDR3 length: 15 amino acids. Germline V gene data show CDR1 as SGHRS and CDR2 as YFSETQ. CDR3 DNA sequence: TGCGCCAGCAGCTTGGAGGTCAGGGGGACCTATGGCTACACCTTC. Translating gives CASSLEVRGTYGYTF.

The chain recombines TRBV5-1 with TRBJ1-2; 10 bases are shared with TRBD1. CDR1 is SGHRS, CDR2 YFSETQ, per germline. With V trimmed by 4 bases and J by 10 bases, 10 bases remained unmatched. The CDR3 covers 14 residues. CDR3 residues: CASSPVGTGEVYTF. In DNA, the CDR3 is TGCGCCAGCAGCCCGGTGGGGACAGGGGAAGTCTACACCTTC. Together with reference TRBV5-1 and TRBJ1-2, the CDR3 gives the full variable domain: KAGVTQTPRYLIKTRGQQVTLSCSPISGHRSVSWYQQTPGQGLQFLFEYFSETQRNKGNFPGRFSGRQFSNSRSEMNVSTLELGDSALYLCASSPVGTGEVYTFGSGTRLTVV.